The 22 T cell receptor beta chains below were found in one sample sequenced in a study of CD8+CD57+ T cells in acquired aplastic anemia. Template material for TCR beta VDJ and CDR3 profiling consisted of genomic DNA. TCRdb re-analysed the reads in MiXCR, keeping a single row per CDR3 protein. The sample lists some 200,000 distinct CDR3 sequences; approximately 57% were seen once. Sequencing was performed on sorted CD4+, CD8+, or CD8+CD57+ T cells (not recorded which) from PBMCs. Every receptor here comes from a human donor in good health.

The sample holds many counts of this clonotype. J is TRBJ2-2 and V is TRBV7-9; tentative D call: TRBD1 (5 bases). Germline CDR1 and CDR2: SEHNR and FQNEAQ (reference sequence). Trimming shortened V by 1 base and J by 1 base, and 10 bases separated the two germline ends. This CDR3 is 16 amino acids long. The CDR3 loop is CASSLGQGGNTGELFF. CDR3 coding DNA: TGTGCCAGCAGCTTAGGTCAGGGCGGGAACACCGGGGAGCTGTTTTTT.

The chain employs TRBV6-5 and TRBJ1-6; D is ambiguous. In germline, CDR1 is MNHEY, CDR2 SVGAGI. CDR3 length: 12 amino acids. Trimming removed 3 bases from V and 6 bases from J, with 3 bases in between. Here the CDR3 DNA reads TGTGCCAGCAGTTATCGTAATTCACCCCTCCACTTT. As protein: CASSYRNSPLHF.

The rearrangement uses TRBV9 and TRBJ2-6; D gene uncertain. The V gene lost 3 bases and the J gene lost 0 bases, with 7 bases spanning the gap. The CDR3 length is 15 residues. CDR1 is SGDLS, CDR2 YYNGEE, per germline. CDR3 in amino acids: CASSAELSGANVLTF. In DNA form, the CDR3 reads TGTGCCAGCAGCGCCGAGCTCTCTGGGGCCAACGTCCTGACTTTC.

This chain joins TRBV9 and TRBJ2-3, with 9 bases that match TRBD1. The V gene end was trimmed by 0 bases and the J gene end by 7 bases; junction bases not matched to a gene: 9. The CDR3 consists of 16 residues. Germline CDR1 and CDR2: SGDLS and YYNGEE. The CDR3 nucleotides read TGTGCCAGCAGCGTAGCTACAACAGGGGGCGAATATACGCAGTATTTT. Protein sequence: CASSVATTGGEYTQYF.

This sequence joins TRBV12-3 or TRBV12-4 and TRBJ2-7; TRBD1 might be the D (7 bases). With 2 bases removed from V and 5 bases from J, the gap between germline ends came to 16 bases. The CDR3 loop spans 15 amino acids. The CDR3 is CASSLMTGRLNEQYF. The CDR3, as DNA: TGTGCCAGCAGTTTAATGACAGGGAGGCTAAACGAGCAGTACTTC.

CDR3 sequence reads: CASSQEQTAYEQYF. The CDR3 nucleotides read TGCGCCAGCAGCCAAGAACAGACAGCTTACGAGCAGTACTTC. The chain carries TRBV4-1 and TRBJ2-7, with a possible D match to TRBD1 (5 bases). In germline, CDR1 is MGHRA, CDR2 YSYEKL. The CDR3 extends over 14 amino acids. V gave up 0 bases and J gave up 4 bases, with 10 bases separating them.

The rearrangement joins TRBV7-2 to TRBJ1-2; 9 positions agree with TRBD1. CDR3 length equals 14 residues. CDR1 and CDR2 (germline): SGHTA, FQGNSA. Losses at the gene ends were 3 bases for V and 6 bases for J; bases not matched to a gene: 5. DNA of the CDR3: TGTGCCAGCAGCTTCGGGGACAGGGTCGATGGCTACACCTTC. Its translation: CASSFGDRVDGYTF.

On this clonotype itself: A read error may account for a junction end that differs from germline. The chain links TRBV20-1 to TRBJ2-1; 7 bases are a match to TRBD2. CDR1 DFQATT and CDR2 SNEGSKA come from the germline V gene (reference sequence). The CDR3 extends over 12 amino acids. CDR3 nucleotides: TGCAGTGCTAGAGGGGGGGGTAATGAGGAGTTCTTC. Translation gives CSARGGGNEEFF.

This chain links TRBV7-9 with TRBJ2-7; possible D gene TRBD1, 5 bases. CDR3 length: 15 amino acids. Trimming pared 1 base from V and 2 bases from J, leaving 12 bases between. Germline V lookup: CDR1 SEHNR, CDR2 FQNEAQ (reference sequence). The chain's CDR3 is CASSLEVGRAYEQYF. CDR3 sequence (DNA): TGTGCCAGCAGCTTAGAGGTGGGGCGAGCCTACGAGCAGTACTTC.

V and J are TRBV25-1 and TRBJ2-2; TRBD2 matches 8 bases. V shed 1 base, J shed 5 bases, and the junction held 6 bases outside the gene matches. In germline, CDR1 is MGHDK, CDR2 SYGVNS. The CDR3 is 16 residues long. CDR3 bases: TGTGCCAGCAGTGAATGGGCGGGGGGTGATACCGGGGAGCTGTTTTTT. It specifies CASSEWAGGDTGELFF.

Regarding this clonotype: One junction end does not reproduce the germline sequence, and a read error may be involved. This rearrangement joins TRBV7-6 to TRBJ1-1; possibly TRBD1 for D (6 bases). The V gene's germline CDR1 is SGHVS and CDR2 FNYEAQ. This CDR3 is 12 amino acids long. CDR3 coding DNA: TGTGCCAGCAGCTTAACAGGGTTTGAAGCTTTCTTC. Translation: CASSLTGFEAFF.

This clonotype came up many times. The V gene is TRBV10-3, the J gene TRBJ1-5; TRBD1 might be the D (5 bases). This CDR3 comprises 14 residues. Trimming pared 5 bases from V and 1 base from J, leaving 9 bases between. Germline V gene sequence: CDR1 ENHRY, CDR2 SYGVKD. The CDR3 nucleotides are TGTGCCATCAGTCAGGGAGAGAGCAATCAGCCCCAGCATTTT. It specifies CAISQGESNQPQHF.

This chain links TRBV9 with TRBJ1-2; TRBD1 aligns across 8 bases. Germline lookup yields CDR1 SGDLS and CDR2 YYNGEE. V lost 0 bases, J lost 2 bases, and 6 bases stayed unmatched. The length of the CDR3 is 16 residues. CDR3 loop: CASSVAGTGGNYGYTF. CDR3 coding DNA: TGTGCCAGCAGCGTAGCCGGGACAGGCGGCAACTATGGCTACACCTTC.

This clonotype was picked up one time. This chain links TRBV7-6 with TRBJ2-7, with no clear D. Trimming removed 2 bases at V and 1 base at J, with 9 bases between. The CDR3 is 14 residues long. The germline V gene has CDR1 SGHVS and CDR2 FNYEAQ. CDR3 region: CASSLSPQSYEQYF. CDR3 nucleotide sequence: TGTGCCAGCAGCTTAAGCCCGCAATCCTACGAGCAGTACTTC.

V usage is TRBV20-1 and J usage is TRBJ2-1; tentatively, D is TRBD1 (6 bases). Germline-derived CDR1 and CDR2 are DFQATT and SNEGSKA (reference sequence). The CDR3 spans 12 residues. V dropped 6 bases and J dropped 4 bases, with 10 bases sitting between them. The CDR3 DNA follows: TGCAGTGCCACAGGGCCGTACAATGAGCAGTTCTTC. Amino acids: CSATGPYNEQFF.

CDR3 loop: CASSSDRGWQPQHF. In nucleotides, the CDR3 is TGTGCCAGCAGTTCCGACAGGGGCTGGCAGCCCCAGCATTTT. V and J are TRBV28 and TRBJ1-5; 8 bases match TRBD1. V was clipped by 4 bases and J by 7 bases; unmatched bases: 6. CDR3 length: 14 residues. Per germline, CDR1 MDHEN and CDR2 SYDVKM. Full variable domain (outside the CDR3, taken from reference TRBV28 and TRBJ1-5): DVKVTQSSRYLVKRTGEKVFLECVQDMDHENMFWYRQDPGLGLRLIYFSYDVKMKEKGDIPEGYSVSREKKERFSLILESASTNQTSMYLCASSSDRGWQPQHFGDGTRLSIL.

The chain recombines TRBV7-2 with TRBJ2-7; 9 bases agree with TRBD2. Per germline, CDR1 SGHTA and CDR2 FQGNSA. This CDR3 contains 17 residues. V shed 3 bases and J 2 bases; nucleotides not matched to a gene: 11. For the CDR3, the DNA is TGTGCCAGCAGCTTGACGGGACTAGCTATTGGTGCCTACGAGCAGTACTTC. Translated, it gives CASSLTGLAIGAYEQYF.

CDR3 sequence reads: CASRPGQSEQYF. CDR3 nucleotide sequence: TGTGCCAGCAGACCTGGACAGAGCGAGCAGTACTTC. This chain links TRBV7-6 with TRBJ2-7, with a tentative D call TRBD1 (6 bases). This CDR3 has 12 amino acids. In germline, CDR1 is SGHVS, CDR2 FNYEAQ. Trimming removed 6 bases at V and 6 bases at J, with 12 bases between.

Written as DNA, the CDR3 is TGTGCCAGCAGTGTCCTTACACCTATTAATTCACCCCTCCACTTT. Translated, it gives CASSVLTPINSPLHF. The chain has TRBV25-1 and TRBJ1-6; D gene ambiguous. The CDR3 sequence is 15 residues long. Germline lookup yields CDR1 MGHDK and CDR2 SYGVNS. The germline V and J ends were trimmed by 4 bases and 6 bases, with 13 bases remaining between them.

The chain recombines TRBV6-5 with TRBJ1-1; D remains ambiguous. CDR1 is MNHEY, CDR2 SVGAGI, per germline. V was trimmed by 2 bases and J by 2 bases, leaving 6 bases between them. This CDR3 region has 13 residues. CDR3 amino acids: CASSYETNTEAFF. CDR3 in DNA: TGTGCCAGCAGTTACGAGACAAACACTGAAGCTTTCTTT.

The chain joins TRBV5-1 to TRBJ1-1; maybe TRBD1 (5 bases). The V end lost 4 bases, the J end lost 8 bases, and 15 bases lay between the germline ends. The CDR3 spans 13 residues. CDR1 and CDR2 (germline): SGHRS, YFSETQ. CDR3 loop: CASSQPGLAEAFF. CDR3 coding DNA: TGCGCCAGCAGCCAACCGGGACTAGCGGAAGCTTTCTTT.

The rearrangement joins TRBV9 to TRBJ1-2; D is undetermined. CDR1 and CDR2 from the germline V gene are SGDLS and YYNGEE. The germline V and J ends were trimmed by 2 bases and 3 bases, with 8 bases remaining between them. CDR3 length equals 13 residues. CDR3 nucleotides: TGTGCCAGCAGCGTCGCAGATTACTATGGCTACACCTTC. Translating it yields CASSVADYYGYTF.